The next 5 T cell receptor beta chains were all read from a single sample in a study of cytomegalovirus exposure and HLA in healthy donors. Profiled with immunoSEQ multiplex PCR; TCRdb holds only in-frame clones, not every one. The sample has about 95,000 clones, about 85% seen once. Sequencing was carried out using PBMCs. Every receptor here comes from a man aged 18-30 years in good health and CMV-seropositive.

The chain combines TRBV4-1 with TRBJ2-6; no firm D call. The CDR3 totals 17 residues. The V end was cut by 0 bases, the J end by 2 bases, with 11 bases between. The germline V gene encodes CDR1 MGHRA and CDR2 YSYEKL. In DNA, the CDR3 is TGCGCCAGCAGCCAAGAAGAAGGAGCTGCTGGGGCCAACGTCCTGACTTTC. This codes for CASSQEEGAAGANVLTF.

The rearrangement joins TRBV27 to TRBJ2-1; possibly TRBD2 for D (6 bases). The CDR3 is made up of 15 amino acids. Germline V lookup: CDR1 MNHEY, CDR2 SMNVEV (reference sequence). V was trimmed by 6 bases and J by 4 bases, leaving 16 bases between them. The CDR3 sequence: CASRQDYTTYNEQFF. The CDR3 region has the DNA TGTGCCAGCAGGCAGGACTACACCACTTACAATGAGCAGTTCTTC.

This chain's CDR3 is CASSLPGTSGAREQFF. CDR3 bases: TGCGCCAGCAGCTTACCCGGGACTAGTGGGGCCCGGGAGCAGTTCTTC. V gene TRBV5-1 combines with J gene TRBJ2-1; 8 positions agree with TRBD2. Per germline, CDR1 SGHRS and CDR2 YFSETQ. The CDR3 length is 16 residues. V lost 2 bases and J lost 10; bases outside the gene matches: 14.

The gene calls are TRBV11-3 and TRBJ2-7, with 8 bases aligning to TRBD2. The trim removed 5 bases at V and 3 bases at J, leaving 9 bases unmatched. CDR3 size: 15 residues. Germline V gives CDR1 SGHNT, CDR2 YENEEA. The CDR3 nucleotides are TGTGCCAGCAGCCCGGGGGGGCGGTCGGACTACGAGCAGTACGTC. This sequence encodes CASSPGGRSDYEQYV.

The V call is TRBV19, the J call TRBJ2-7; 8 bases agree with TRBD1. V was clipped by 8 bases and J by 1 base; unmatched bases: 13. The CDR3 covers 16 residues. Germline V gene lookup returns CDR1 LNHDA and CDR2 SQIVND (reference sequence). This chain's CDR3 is CASAAGTGSGSYEQYF. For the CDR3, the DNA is TGTGCCAGTGCGGCCGGGACAGGATCCGGGTCCTACGAGCAGTACTTC.